These 19 T cell receptor beta chains originate from one sample sequenced in a study of control samples from healthy donors and cancer patients. The repertoire was sequenced with immunoSEQ multiplex PCR; TCRdb's copy has only in-frame clones and lacks some. The table lists about 92,000 clones, around 80% of them singletons. Sample: blood. These receptor sequences come from a woman aged 55-69 years in good health.

The sample holds many counts of this clone. This chain connects TRBV19 to TRBJ1-3, with D perhaps TRBD1 (6 bases). The ends were cut back, 4 bases at V and 1 base at J, with 20 bases in the middle. Per the germline V gene, CDR1 is LNHDA and CDR2 is SQIVND (reference sequence). The CDR3 contains 18 residues. The CDR3 protein is CASSTRTGFMTSGNTIYF. CDR3 coding DNA: TGTGCCAGTAGTACCCGAACAGGGTTCATGACGTCTGGAAACACCATATATTTT.

The genes are TRBV4-2 and TRBJ1-5, with D maybe TRBD1 (5 bases). This CDR3 has 15 residues. Germline lookup yields CDR1 LGHNA and CDR2 YNFKEQ. The V end was cut by 0 bases, the J end by 3 bases, with 9 bases between. The CDR3 sequence: CASSQEGRYNQPQHF. CDR3 bases: TGTGCCAGCAGCCAAGAGGGACGGTACAATCAGCCCCAGCATTTT.

The genes are TRBV10-3 and TRBJ2-3; D remains unclear. Trimming shortened V by 2 bases and J by 0 bases, and 15 bases separated the two germline ends. From germline, CDR1 is ENHRY and CDR2 SYGVKD. This CDR3 contains 17 residues. The CDR3 DNA reads as TGTGCCATCAGTGAGCCCGGAAAAACCCGAAGCACAGATACGCAGTATTTT. Encoded protein: CAISEPGKTRSTDTQYF.

The rearrangement links TRBV6-6 to TRBJ2-3; 9 positions match TRBD2. Unmatched junction bases numbered 3, after V lost 4 bases and J lost 1 base. The CDR3 extends over 15 amino acids. Germline V CDR1 and CDR2: MNHNY, SVGAGI (reference sequence). This CDR3 is CASSSLAGRTDTQYF. DNA for the CDR3: TGTGCCAGCAGTTCACTAGCGGGCCGCACAGATACGCAGTATTTT.

The chain combines TRBV19 with TRBJ2-1; unclear D gene. Germline loops: CDR1 LNHDA, CDR2 SQIVND (reference sequence). This CDR3 contains 13 residues. V was pared by 7 bases and J by 10 bases, with 17 bases between. The CDR3 DNA is TGTGCCAGTACCCCGGCTGGCTACGGGGAGCAGTTCTTC. Its protein product is CASTPAGYGEQFF.

V gene TRBV29-1 combines with J gene TRBJ1-2; D is ambiguous. Per germline, CDR1 SQVTM and CDR2 ANQGSEA. Trimming shortened V by 0 bases and J by 4 bases, and 12 bases separated the two germline ends. The CDR3 is made up of 14 amino acids. The CDR3 bases are TGCAGCGTTGAAGATGGGTCCAGCCTCTATGGCTACACCTTC. Amino acid sequence: CSVEDGSSLYGYTF.

The chain is built from TRBV2 and TRBJ2-2, with TRBD2 identical over 8 bases. Unmatched junction bases numbered 4, after V lost 8 bases and J lost 2 bases. This CDR3 contains 14 residues. The germline gives CDR1 SNHLY, CDR2 FYNNEI. The CDR3 bases are TGTGCCAGCCGGGGGGGACAAAACACCGGGGAGCTGTTTTTT. This codes for CASRGGQNTGELFF.

The chain has TRBV4-1 and TRBJ2-7, with D perhaps matching TRBD2 (5 bases). The CDR3 is 16 residues long. Germline CDR1 and CDR2: MGHRA and YSYEKL. The ends were cut back, 5 bases at V and 5 bases at J, with 22 bases in the middle. The CDR3 loop reads CASSSLDMGFPNEQYF. CDR3 in DNA: TGCGCCAGCAGCTCACTAGACATGGGGTTCCCAAACGAGCAGTACTTC.

The gene calls are TRBV2 and TRBJ1-2; 7 positions match TRBD1. V shed 6 bases, J shed 0 bases, and the junction held 4 bases outside the gene matches. This CDR3 has 14 amino acids. Germline CDR1 SNHLY, CDR2 FYNNEI. This CDR3 reads CASRKQGTNYGYTF. CDR3 DNA: TGTGCCAGCAGAAAACAGGGGACTAACTATGGCTACACCTTC.

This clone has just a few counts. The chain employs TRBV24-1 and TRBJ2-7; maybe TRBD1 (5 bases). With 6 bases removed from V and 1 base from J, the gap between germline ends came to 6 bases. Germline CDR1 is KGHDR and CDR2 is SFDVKD. CDR3 length: 12 amino acids. The CDR3 DNA is TGTGCCACCAGTCCAGGGTCCTACGAGCAGTACTTC. Translation: CATSPGSYEQYF.

The chain uses TRBV24-1 and TRBJ2-1; 8 bases match TRBD1. This CDR3 contains 14 residues. Per the germline V gene, CDR1 is KGHDR and CDR2 is SFDVKD. V lost 3 bases and J lost 9; bases outside the gene matches: 6. CDR3 sequence reads: CATSDRTGRSEQFF. The DNA of the CDR3 is TGTGCCACCAGTGATCGGACAGGGAGGAGTGAGCAGTTCTTC.

This clone is categorized as medium-sized. The chain uses TRBV6-6 and TRBJ2-2; D remains ambiguous. The CDR3 has 15 residues. Trimming removed 1 base from V and 1 base from J, with 7 bases in between. Germline V gives CDR1 MNHNY, CDR2 SVGAGI (reference sequence). The CDR3 DNA reads as TGTGCCAGCAGTTACTTAGCCCAGAACACCGGGGAGCTGTTTTTT. Translated, it gives CASSYLAQNTGELFF.

The chain recombines TRBV6-6 with TRBJ1-2, with D perhaps TRBD1 (5 bases). CDR1 MNHNY and CDR2 SVGAGI come from the germline V gene (reference sequence). V lost 0 bases and J 3 bases, leaving 11 bases between the germline ends. The CDR3 totals 15 residues. CDR3 coding DNA: TGTGCCAGCAGTTACTCCGGCCAGGGACACTATGGCTACACCTTC. This encodes CASSYSGQGHYGYTF.

With respect to this clone: This specimen includes other DNA sequences encoding the same CDR3. This chain uses TRBV7-2 with TRBJ2-5, with unresolved D. CDR1 is SGHTA and CDR2 is FQGNSA in the germline V gene. V was cut by 0 bases and J by 2 bases, with 7 bases left in between. The CDR3 is made up of 14 amino acids. DNA for the CDR3: TGTGCCAGCAGCTTAGCAGGCGGTCAAGAGACCCAGTACTTC. Protein: CASSLAGGQETQYF.

The count of this clone is one. V and J are TRBV7-6 and TRBJ2-3; 8 nucleotides line up with TRBD2. Germline V lookup: CDR1 SGHVS, CDR2 FNYEAQ. This CDR3 is built from 16 residues. With V trimmed by 0 bases and J by 5 bases, 7 bases remained unmatched. The CDR3 reads CASSLAGTSGIDTQYF. CDR3 sequence (DNA): TGTGCCAGCAGCTTAGCAGGGACTAGTGGGATAGATACGCAGTATTTT.

The chain links TRBV14 to TRBJ2-5; TRBD2 is a possible D gene (5 bases). Germline loops: CDR1 SGHDN, CDR2 FVKESK. Trimming removed 1 base from V and 2 bases from J, with 11 bases in between. The CDR3 is 15 amino acids. Here the CDR3 DNA reads TGTGCCAGCAGCCAAGCCCTGGGAGTGCAAGAGACCCAGTACTTC. Translating gives CASSQALGVQETQYF.

This chain connects TRBV11-1 to TRBJ2-7; 7 nucleotides agree with TRBD1. The CDR3 contains 16 residues. The trim removed 5 bases at V and 6 bases at J, leaving 16 bases unmatched. Germline CDR1 reads SGHAT; CDR2 reads FQDESV (reference sequence). CDR3 residues: CASSHTDRDSPPEQYF. CDR3 coding DNA: TGTGCCAGCAGCCATACAGACCGGGACAGCCCTCCCGAGCAGTACTTC. Drawing the rest from reference TRBV11-1 and TRBJ2-7, the complete variable domain is EAEVAQSPRYKITEKSQAVAFWCDPISGHATLYWYRQILGQGPELLVQFQDESVVDDSQLPKDRFSAERLKGVDSTLKIQPAELGDSAMYLCASSHTDRDSPPEQYFGPGTRLTVT.

CDR3 residues: CASQGVGNTGELFF. DNA of the CDR3: TGTGCCAGTCAGGGTGTAGGGAACACCGGGGAGCTGTTTTTT. V is TRBV19 and J is TRBJ2-2; tentative D call: TRBD1 (5 bases). The CDR3 has 14 residues. V gave up 8 bases and J gave up 1 base, with 11 bases separating them. Germline V gene sequence: CDR1 LNHDA, CDR2 SQIVND (reference sequence).

The chain joins TRBV3-1 (or the pseudogene TRBV3-2) to TRBJ2-2; D gene ambiguous. The V end was cut by 3 bases, the J end by 7 bases, with 6 bases between. The CDR3 is made up of 12 amino acids. Germline values: CDR1 LGHDT, CDR2 YNNKEL (reference sequence). The CDR3 here is CASSHPFGELFF. The CDR3 nucleotides are TGTGCCAGCAGCCATCCCTTCGGGGAGCTGTTTTTT.